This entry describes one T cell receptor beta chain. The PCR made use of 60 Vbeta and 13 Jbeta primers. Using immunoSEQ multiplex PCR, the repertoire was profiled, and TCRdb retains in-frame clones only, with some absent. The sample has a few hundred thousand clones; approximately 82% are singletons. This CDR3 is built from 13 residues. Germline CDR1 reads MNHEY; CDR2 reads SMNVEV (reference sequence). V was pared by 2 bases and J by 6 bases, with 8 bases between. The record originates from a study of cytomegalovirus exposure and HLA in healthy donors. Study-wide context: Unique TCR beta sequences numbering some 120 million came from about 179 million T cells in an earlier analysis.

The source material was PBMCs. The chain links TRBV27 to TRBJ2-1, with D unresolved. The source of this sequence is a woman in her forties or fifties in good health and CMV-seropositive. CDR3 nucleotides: TGTGCCAGCAGTTTAACAGCCGTCAATGAGCAGTTCTTC. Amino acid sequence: CASSLTAVNEQFF.